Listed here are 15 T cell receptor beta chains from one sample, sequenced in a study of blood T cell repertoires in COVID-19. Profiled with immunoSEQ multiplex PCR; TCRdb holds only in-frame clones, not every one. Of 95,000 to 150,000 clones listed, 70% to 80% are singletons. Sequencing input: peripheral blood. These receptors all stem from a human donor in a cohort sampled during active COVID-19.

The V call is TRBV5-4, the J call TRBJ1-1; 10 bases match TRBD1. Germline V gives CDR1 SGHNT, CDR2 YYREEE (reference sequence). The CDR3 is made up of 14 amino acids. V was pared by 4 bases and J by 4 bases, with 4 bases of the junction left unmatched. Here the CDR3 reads CASSAGQGSTEAFF. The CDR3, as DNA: TGTGCCAGCAGCGCGGGACAGGGGAGCACTGAAGCTTTCTTT.

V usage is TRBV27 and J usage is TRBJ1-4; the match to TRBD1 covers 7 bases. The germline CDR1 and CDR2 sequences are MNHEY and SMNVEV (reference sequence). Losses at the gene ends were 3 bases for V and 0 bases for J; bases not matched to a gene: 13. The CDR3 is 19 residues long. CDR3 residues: CASSFWPQDRVPTNEKLFF. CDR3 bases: TGTGCCAGCAGTTTTTGGCCCCAAGACAGGGTACCAACTAATGAAAAACTGTTTTTT.

The DNA of the CDR3 is TGTGCCAGCAGCGTATCCCCCCAGGGATTCTACGAGCAGTACTTC. This translates into CASSVSPQGFYEQYF. The genes are TRBV9 and TRBJ2-7, with D perhaps TRBD1 (5 bases). Germline values: CDR1 SGDLS, CDR2 YYNGEE. The CDR3 spans 15 residues. V shed 1 base and J shed 3 bases, with 14 bases lying between them.

The CDR3 sequence: CASSLEQDGKLFF. CDR3 in DNA: TGTGCCAGCAGCTTAGAACAGGACGGAAAACTGTTTTTT. The chain combines TRBV7-2 with TRBJ1-4, with a weak D call TRBD1 (5 bases). Germline lookup yields CDR1 SGHTA and CDR2 FQGNSA. The CDR3 consists of 13 residues. The ends were cut back, 1 base at V and 10 bases at J, with 10 bases in the middle.

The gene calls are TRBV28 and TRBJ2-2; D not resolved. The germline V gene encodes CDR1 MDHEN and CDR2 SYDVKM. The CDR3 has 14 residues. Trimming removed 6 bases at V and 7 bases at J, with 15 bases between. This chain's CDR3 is CASRPGSFLGELFF. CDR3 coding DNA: TGTGCCAGCAGGCCCGGGTCCTTTCTCGGGGAGCTGTTTTTT.

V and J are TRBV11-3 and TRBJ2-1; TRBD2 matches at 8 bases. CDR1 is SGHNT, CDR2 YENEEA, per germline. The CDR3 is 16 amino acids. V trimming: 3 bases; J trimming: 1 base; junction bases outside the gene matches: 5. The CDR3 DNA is TGTGCCAGCAGCTTTTACGCGGGGGGTTCCTACAATGAGCAGTTCTTC. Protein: CASSFYAGGSYNEQFF.

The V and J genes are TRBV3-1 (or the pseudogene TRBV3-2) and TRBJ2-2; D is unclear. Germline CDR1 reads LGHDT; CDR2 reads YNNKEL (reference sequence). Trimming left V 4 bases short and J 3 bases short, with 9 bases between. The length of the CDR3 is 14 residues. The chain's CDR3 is CASSPSFDTGELFF. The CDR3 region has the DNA TGTGCCAGCAGCCCCAGTTTCGACACCGGGGAGCTGTTTTTT.

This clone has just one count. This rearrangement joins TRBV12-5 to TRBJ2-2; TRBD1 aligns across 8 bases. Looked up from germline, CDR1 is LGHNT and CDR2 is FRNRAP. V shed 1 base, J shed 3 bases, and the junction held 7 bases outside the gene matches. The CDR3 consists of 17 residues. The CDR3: CASGLARTGSDTGELFF. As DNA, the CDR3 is TGTGCTAGTGGTTTGGCCAGGACAGGGTCGGACACCGGGGAGCTGTTTTTT.

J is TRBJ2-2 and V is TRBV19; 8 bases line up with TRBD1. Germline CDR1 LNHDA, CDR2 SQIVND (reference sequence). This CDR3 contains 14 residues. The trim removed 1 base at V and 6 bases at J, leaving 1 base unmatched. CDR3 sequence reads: CASSIVQGAGELFF. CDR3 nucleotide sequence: TGTGCCAGTAGTATAGTACAGGGGGCCGGGGAGCTGTTTTTT. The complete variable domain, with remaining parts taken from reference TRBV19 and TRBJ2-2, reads DGGITQSPKYLFRKEGQNVTLSCEQNLNHDAMYWYRQDPGQGLRLIYYSQIVNDFQKGDIAEGYSVSREKKESFPLTVTSAQKNPTAFYLCASSIVQGAGELFFGEGSRLTVL.

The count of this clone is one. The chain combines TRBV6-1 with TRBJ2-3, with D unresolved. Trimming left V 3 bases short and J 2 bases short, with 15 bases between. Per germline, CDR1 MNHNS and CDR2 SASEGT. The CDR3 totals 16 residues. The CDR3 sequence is CASSDPLGRFTDTQYF. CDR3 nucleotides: TGTGCCAGCAGTGACCCCCTTGGCAGGTTCACAGATACGCAGTATTTT.

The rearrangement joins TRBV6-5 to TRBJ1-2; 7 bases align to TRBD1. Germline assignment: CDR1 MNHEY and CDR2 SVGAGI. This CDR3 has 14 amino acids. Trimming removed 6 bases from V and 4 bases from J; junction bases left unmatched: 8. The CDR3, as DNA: TGTGCCAGCAGGGCAAGACAGGGTACCTATGGCTACACCTTC. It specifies CASRARQGTYGYTF.

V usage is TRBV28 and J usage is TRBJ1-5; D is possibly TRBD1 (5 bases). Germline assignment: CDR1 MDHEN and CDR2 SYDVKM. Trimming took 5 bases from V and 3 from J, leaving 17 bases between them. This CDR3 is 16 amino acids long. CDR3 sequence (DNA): TGTGCCAGCAGTGCCCTCGACAGTACATTCAATCAGCCCCAGCATTTT. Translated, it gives CASSALDSTFNQPQHF.

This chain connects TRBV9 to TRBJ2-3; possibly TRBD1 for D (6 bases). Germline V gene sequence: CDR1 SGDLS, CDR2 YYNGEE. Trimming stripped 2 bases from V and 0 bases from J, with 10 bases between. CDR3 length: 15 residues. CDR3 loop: CASSVRGLSTDTQYF. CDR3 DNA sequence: TGTGCCAGCAGCGTCAGGGGATTAAGCACAGATACGCAGTATTTT.

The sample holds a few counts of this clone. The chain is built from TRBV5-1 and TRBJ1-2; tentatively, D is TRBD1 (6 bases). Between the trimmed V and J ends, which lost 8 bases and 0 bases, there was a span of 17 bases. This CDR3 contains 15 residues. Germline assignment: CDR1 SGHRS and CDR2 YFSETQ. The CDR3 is CARLGQRQTNYGYTF. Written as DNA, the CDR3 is TGCGCCAGACTCGGACAGCGACAAACTAACTATGGCTACACCTTC.

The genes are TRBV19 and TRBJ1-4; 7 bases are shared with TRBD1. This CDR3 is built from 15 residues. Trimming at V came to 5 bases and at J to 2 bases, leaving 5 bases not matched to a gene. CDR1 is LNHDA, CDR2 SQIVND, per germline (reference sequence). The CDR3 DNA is TGTGCCAGTAGTGCCAAGGGGGCCACTAATGAAAAACTGTTTTTT. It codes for CASSAKGATNEKLFF.